This T cell receptor beta chain was captured in a study of CD4 and CD8 cells across lung adenocarcinoma regions. A single record per CDR3 protein comes from TCRdb applying MiXCR to the PCR reads. This sample has under 20,000 distinct CDR3 sequences, with approximately 47% found just once. Samples came from patients with localized non-small cell lung adenocarcinoma. This clonotype was found many times. The receptor was derived from a female donor with lung adenocarcinoma. The CD4 and CD8 labels of this study may be unreliable. Sequencing used CD8+ T cells from the center of a lung tumor.

CDR3 in DNA: TGTGCCAGCATCTACCGGGCAGGGGGCTCCTACGAGCAGTACTTC. Amino acids: CASIYRAGGSYEQYF. The J gene is TRBJ2-7, the V gene TRBV6-2 or TRBV6-3, with TRBD1 matching 7 bases. The junction had 9 bases not matched to a gene; V was cut back by 7 bases and J by 0 bases. Germline V lookup: CDR1 MNHEY, CDR2 SVGEGT. The CDR3 runs to 15 residues.